This TCR beta chain derives from a study of spatial heterogeneity in lung cancer. CDR1 and CDR2 (germline): SNHLY, FYNNEI. The CDR3 has 11 residues. V lost 7 bases, J lost 5 bases, and 8 bases lay in between. TCRdb re-derived calls from the 5' RACE reads in MiXCR, one entry per CDR3 protein. The repertoire includes about 10,000 distinct CDR3 sequences, about 3.5% of them detected once, and around 50% sits in the top ten. Time point noted: sample taken at primary tumor resection. The sequenced material consisted of unsorted whole RNA from tumor, nontumor lung or frozen PBMC. This clonotype came up many times. This beta chain slipped into a library made for alpha chains as a stray read, so its size is not meaningful.

The sequence derives from a female donor with early-stage non-small cell lung cancer. The source material was PBMCs, sampled at surgery. The rearrangement uses TRBV2 and TRBJ2-5, with D possibly TRBD2 on 6 matching bases. CDR3 loop: CASTSGETQYF. In DNA form, the CDR3 reads TGTGCCAGCACAAGCGGGGAGACCCAGTACTTC.